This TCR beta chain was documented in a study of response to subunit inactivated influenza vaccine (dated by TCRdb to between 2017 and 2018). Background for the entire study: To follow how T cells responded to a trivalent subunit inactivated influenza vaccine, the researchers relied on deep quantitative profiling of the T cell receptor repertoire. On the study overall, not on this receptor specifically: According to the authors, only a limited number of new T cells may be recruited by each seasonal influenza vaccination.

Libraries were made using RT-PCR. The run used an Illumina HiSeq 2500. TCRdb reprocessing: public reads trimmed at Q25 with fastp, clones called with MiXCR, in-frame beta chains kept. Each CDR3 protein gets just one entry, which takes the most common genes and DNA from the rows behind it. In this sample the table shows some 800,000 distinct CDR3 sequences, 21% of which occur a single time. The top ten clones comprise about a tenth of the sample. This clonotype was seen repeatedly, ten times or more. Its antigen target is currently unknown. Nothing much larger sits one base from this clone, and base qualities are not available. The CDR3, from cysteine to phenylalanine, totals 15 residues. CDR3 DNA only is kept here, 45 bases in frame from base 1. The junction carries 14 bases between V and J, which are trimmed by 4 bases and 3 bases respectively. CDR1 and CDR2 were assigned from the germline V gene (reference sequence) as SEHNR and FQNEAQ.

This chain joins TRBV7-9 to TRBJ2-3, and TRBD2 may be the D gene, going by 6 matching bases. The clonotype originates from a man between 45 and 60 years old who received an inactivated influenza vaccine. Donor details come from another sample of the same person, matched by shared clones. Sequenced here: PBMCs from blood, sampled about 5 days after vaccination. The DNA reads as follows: TGTGCCAGCAGCTCCCAAGCGGGTCGGACAGATACGCAGTATTTT. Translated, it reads CASSSQAGRTDTQYF.